These 16 T cell receptor beta chains were sequenced from one sample in a study of OX40 agonist ivuxolimab in advanced cancers. The data were produced by immunoSEQ multiplex PCR, yet TCRdb's version contains in-frame clones alone and is incomplete. The data hold approximately 80,000 clones, with less than 95% observed a single time. Sample: CD4+ or CD8+ T cells sorted from blood, taken in a trial of the OX40 agonist ivuxolimab. These receptors were collected from an adult with an advanced solid tumor such as melanoma, head and neck, liver or kidney cancer.

The genes are TRBV14 and TRBJ2-1, with TRBD1 identical over 7 bases. The CDR3 extends over 13 amino acids. Trimming cost V 1 base and J 7 bases; bases outside gene matches: 1. CDR1 and CDR2 (germline): SGHDN, FVKESK. The CDR3 spells CASSQAQGNEQFF. Written as DNA, the CDR3 is TGTGCCAGCAGCCAAGCACAGGGGAATGAGCAGTTCTTC.

The chain combines TRBV28 with TRBJ1-1; weak D call: TRBD1 (6 bases). This CDR3 region has 15 residues. From germline, CDR1 is MDHEN and CDR2 SYDVKM. Trimming left V 3 bases short and J 3 bases short, with 14 bases between. The CDR3 protein is CASSFTGKGYTEAFF. CDR3 nucleotide sequence: TGTGCCAGCAGTTTCACAGGGAAGGGGTACACTGAAGCTTTCTTT.

This sequence joins TRBV27 and TRBJ2-2; no clear D. CDR1 is MNHEY and CDR2 is SMNVEV in the germline V gene (reference sequence). V lost 3 bases to trimming and J lost 0 bases, with 2 bases between them. CDR3 length: 13 amino acids. The CDR3 sequence is CASSFANTGELFF. The CDR3 DNA reads TGTGCCAGCAGTTTCGCGAACACCGGGGAGCTGTTTTTT.

The chain uses TRBV11-1 and TRBJ2-2; D is perhaps TRBD1 (5 bases). The length of the CDR3 is 17 residues. Per the germline V gene, CDR1 is SGHAT and CDR2 is FQDESV (reference sequence). V lost 5 bases, J lost 1 base, and 17 bases lay in between. This CDR3 is CASSQARPGWNTGELFF. The CDR3 DNA sequence: TGTGCCAGCAGCCAGGCGCGGCCAGGGTGGAACACCGGGGAGCTGTTTTTT.

V gene TRBV7-2 combines with J gene TRBJ1-2, with 8 bases identical to TRBD1. Germline V CDR1 and CDR2: SGHTA, FQGNSA. The CDR3 covers 16 residues. Trimming removed 5 bases from V and 3 bases from J; junction bases left unmatched: 11. The CDR3 region has the DNA TGTGCCAGCAGCCTACTTACAGGGGGGACGGACTATGGCTACACCTTC. Its translation: CASSLLTGGTDYGYTF.

The chain recombines TRBV6-4 with TRBJ2-3; D not certain. V dropped 0 bases and J dropped 0 bases, with 10 bases sitting between them. CDR3 length equals 16 residues. Germline loops: CDR1 MRHNA, CDR2 SNTAGT. The CDR3 loop is CASSDSSEASTDTQYF. DNA for the CDR3: TGTGCCAGCAGTGACTCGAGCGAGGCTAGCACAGATACGCAGTATTTT.

The CDR3 sequence: CASSKVARPYEQYF. The CDR3, as DNA: TGTGCCAGCAGCAAAGTTGCTCGACCCTACGAGCAGTACTTC. V usage is TRBV21-1 and J usage is TRBJ2-7. TRBV21-1 is shown as a pseudogene. The CDR3 runs to 14 residues.

This clone was counted once. The chain is built from TRBV4-2 and TRBJ2-7; 8 positions match TRBD2. Per the germline V gene, CDR1 is LGHNA and CDR2 is YNFKEQ. V dropped 0 bases and J dropped 3; count of bases not matched to a gene: 10. The CDR3 extends over 17 amino acids. The CDR3 nucleotides are TGTGCCAGCAGCCAAGATCACGGGAGCGGGAGAGGCTACGAGCAGTACTTC. It translates to CASSQDHGSGRGYEQYF.

The CDR3 reads CASSVYPSTYEQYF. In nucleotides, the CDR3 is TGTGCCAGCAGCGTTTACCCCAGTACCTACGAGCAGTACTTC. The V call is TRBV9, the J call TRBJ2-7; no firm D call. The CDR3 totals 14 residues. Germline V gene lookup returns CDR1 SGDLS and CDR2 YYNGEE. The V and J ends lost 2 bases and 2 bases respectively, with 11 bases between them.

The chain employs TRBV7-6 and TRBJ2-2; D is undetermined. From germline, CDR1 is SGHVS and CDR2 FNYEAQ. With 4 bases removed from V and 10 bases from J, the gap between germline ends came to 10 bases. The CDR3 spans 12 residues. The CDR3: CASSSTTEELFF. The CDR3 DNA follows: TGTGCCAGCAGCTCGACCACAGAGGAGCTGTTTTTT.

The chain has TRBV7-9 and TRBJ2-7, with D uncertain. V lost 5 bases and J 6 bases, leaving 11 bases between the germline ends. CDR1 and CDR2 (germline): SEHNR, FQNEAQ (reference sequence). The CDR3 is 12 residues long. The CDR3 reads CASSPALSEQYF. For the CDR3, the DNA is TGTGCCAGCAGCCCAGCCTTGTCCGAGCAGTACTTC.

The chain couples TRBV7-9 to TRBJ2-2; the D gene could be TRBD1 or TRBD2 (7 bases each). The CDR3 is 16 amino acids. The germline CDR1 and CDR2 sequences are SEHNR and FQNEAQ (reference sequence). The V end was cut by 0 bases, the J end by 3 bases, with 11 bases between. The CDR3: CASSLAAGGDTGELFF. CDR3 sequence (DNA): TGTGCCAGCAGCTTAGCGGCAGGGGGGGACACCGGGGAGCTGTTTTTT.

The table lists this clone with a count of one. CDR3 residues: CASSLDLGVNTGELFF. CDR3 coding DNA: TGTGCCAGCAGCTTGGACCTGGGGGTAAACACCGGGGAGCTGTTTTTT. J is TRBJ2-2 and V is TRBV5-4; D tentatively fits TRBD1 or TRBD2 (5 bases each). V was cut by 0 bases and J by 2 bases, with 11 bases left in between. The CDR3 runs to 16 residues. Germline assignment: CDR1 SGHNT and CDR2 YYREEE (reference sequence).

The chain recombines TRBV18 with TRBJ1-1, with a possible D match to TRBD1 (5 bases). The CDR3 has 14 residues. Per the germline V gene, CDR1 is KGHSH and CDR2 is LQKENI. Trimming took 6 bases from V and 1 from J, leaving 12 bases between them. As DNA, the CDR3 is TGTGCCAGCTCTTGGGGCGTTGGGAACACTGAAGCTTTCTTT. It encodes CASSWGVGNTEAFF.

V gene TRBV4-1 combines with J gene TRBJ2-1, with a weak D call TRBD2 (7 bases). V was pared by 0 bases and J by 8 bases, with 14 bases between. Germline CDR1 is MGHRA and CDR2 is YSYEKL. CDR3 length: 15 residues. The CDR3 sequence: CASSQDTPGGHEQFF. The CDR3 DNA reads as TGCGCCAGCAGCCAAGATACCCCCGGGGGGCATGAGCAGTTCTTC.

The chain uses TRBV6-1 and TRBJ1-2, with D hard to call. This CDR3 spans 13 amino acids. Per germline, CDR1 MNHNS and CDR2 SASEGT. V was clipped by 6 bases and J by 3 bases, with 11 bases between them. For the CDR3, the DNA is TGTGCCAGCAGCGCCGACATCTACTATGGCTACACCTTC. Translated: CASSADIYYGYTF.